The present T cell receptor (beta chain) was sequenced within a study of shared clonotypes between healthy human individuals. This table comes from immunoSEQ multiplex PCR, and its TCRdb copy is limited to in-frame clones, with some not included. The table records around 2.3 million clones, 90% to 96% of them present only once. Sequenced sample: naive CD4+ T cells sorted from blood. Indicated subset: CD45RA+ positively selected. The source of this sequence is a young man in good health.

The DNA of the CDR3 is TGTGCCAGCAGTATAGGGACAGGAGTGACCTACACCTTC. Protein sequence: CASSIGTGVTYTF. V gene TRBV5-6 combines with J gene TRBJ1-2; TRBD1 matches 8 bases. The CDR3 is made up of 13 amino acids. V gave up 5 bases and J gave up 10 bases; unmatched junction bases: 10. Germline loops: CDR1 SGHDT, CDR2 YYEEEE.